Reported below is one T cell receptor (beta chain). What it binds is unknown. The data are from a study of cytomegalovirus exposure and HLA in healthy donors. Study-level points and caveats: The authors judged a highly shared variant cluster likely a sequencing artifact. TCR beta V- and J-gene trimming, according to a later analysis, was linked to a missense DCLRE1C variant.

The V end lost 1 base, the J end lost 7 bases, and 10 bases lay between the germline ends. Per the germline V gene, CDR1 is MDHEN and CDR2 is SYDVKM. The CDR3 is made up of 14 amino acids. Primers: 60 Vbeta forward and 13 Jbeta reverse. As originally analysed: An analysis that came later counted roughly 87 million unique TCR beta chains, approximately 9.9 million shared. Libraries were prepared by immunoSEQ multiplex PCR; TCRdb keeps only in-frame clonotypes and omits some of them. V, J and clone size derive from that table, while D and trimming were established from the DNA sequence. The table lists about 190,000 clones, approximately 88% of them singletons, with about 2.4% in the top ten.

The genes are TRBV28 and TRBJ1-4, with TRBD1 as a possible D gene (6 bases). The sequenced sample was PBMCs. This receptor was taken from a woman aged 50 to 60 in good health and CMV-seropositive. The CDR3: CASSLSRGIEKLFF. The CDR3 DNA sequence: TGTGCCAGCAGTTTATCCAGGGGTATTGAAAAACTGTTTTTT.